What follows are 15 T cell receptor beta chains derived from one specimen sequenced in a study of blood T cell repertoires in COVID-19. Some clones are missing from TCRdb's copy, which holds only in-frame ones; the method was immunoSEQ multiplex PCR. There are about 160,000 clones in the sample; approximately 80% occur only once, and more than 7% lies in the top ten. Sequenced sample: peripheral blood. The receptors originated from a woman of 80 years or more with active or convalescent COVID-19.

The V and J genes are TRBV6-2 or TRBV6-3 and TRBJ2-1, with TRBD2 matching 15 bases. Germline-derived CDR1 and CDR2 are MNHEY and SVGEGT. The CDR3 runs to 17 residues. The V and J ends lost 6 bases and 4 bases, in that order; junction bases with no gene match: 7. DNA for the CDR3: TGTGCCAGCAGCCGGACTAGCGGGGGGGTCGGGTACAATGAGCAGTTCTTC. Translated: CASSRTSGGVGYNEQFF.

The chain combines TRBV18 with TRBJ1-1; D ambiguous. V shed 1 base and J shed 4 bases, with 4 bases lying between them. CDR3 size: 12 residues. CDR1 is KGHSH and CDR2 is LQKENI in the germline V gene. The CDR3 is CASSPRATEAFF. The CDR3 DNA sequence: TGTGCCAGCTCACCACGGGCCACTGAAGCTTTCTTT.

This chain links TRBV28 with TRBJ1-3; no firm D call. The CDR3 loop spans 15 amino acids. Germline V lookup: CDR1 MDHEN, CDR2 SYDVKM. Trimming removed 7 bases at V and 4 bases at J, with 17 bases between. The CDR3 DNA reads as TGTGCCAGCATAAGGGTGAAGGGAGCGGGAAACACCATATATTTT. Protein product: CASIRVKGAGNTIYF.

This chain uses TRBV7-2 with TRBJ2-3, with TRBD1 matching 9 bases. This CDR3 region has 14 residues. From germline, CDR1 is SGHTA and CDR2 FQGNSA. V was pared by 4 bases and J by 3 bases, with 2 bases of the junction left unmatched. In nucleotides, the CDR3 is TGTGCCAGCAGCTCCGGGACAGGGACAGATACGCAGTATTTT. Residues: CASSSGTGTDTQYF.

The V and J genes are TRBV11-2 and TRBJ1-2; weak D call: TRBD1 (5 bases). The germline V gene encodes CDR1 SGHAT and CDR2 FQNNGV. The germline V and J ends were trimmed by 5 bases and 8 bases, with 18 bases remaining between them. The CDR3 length is 14 residues. For the CDR3, the DNA is TGTGCCAGCAGCCGTGACAGAAGCGAAGGGGGCTACACCTTC. It encodes CASSRDRSEGGYTF.

The genes are TRBV3-1 (or the pseudogene TRBV3-2) and TRBJ2-3; TRBD2 agrees at 7 bases. The CDR3 consists of 17 residues. V was pared by 0 bases and J by 0 bases, with 6 bases of the junction left unmatched. Germline CDR1 and CDR2: LGHDT and YNNKEL (reference sequence). The CDR3 sequence: CASSQERSGVSTDTQYF. The CDR3 DNA reads as TGTGCCAGCAGCCAAGAGAGAAGCGGGGTAAGCACAGATACGCAGTATTTT.

The sample holds one count of this clone. Other DNA sequences in the sample encode the same CDR3. This chain connects TRBV9 to TRBJ1-2, with TRBD1 identical over 9 bases. CDR1 is SGDLS, CDR2 YYNGEE, per germline. The ends lost 0 bases at V and 5 bases at J; junction bases unmatched: 2. The CDR3 extends over 14 amino acids. The CDR3 coding sequence is TGTGCCAGCAGCGTAGATGGGACAGGGTATGGCTACACCTTC. Translation gives CASSVDGTGYGYTF.

In this sample, this clone turned up once. The chain combines TRBV5-4 with TRBJ2-2; a weak D match, TRBD2 (5 bases). The CDR3 has 15 residues. V gave up 1 base and J gave up 0 bases, with 7 bases separating them. Germline loops: CDR1 SGHNT, CDR2 YYREEE (reference sequence). The CDR3 spells CASSLTGSNTGELFF. The DNA for the CDR3 is TGTGCCAGCAGCTTGACGGGGTCGAACACCGGGGAGCTGTTTTTT.

This clone has a handful of counts. The chain joins TRBV3-1 (or the pseudogene TRBV3-2) to TRBJ1-4; D possibly corresponds to TRBD1 (5 bases). The V and J ends lost 4 bases and 5 bases respectively, with 11 bases between them. CDR1 and CDR2 from the germline V gene are LGHDT and YNNKEL (reference sequence). This CDR3 has 14 residues. The CDR3 here is CASSLTALNEKLFF. For the CDR3, the DNA is TGTGCCAGCAGCCTGACAGCTCTGAATGAAAAACTGTTTTTT.

This chain links TRBV2 with TRBJ2-2, with a weak D call TRBD1 (6 bases). Germline values: CDR1 SNHLY, CDR2 FYNNEI. V lost 6 bases and J 0 bases, leaving 14 bases between the germline ends. CDR3 length equals 16 residues. The CDR3 coding sequence is TGTGCCAGCAGGGCCTTTCGGACAGCGAACACCGGGGAGCTGTTTTTT. Translation: CASRAFRTANTGELFF.

The genes are TRBV14 and TRBJ2-1, with D hard to call. The CDR3 is made up of 18 amino acids. Germline V gives CDR1 SGHDN, CDR2 FVKESK. V was trimmed by 0 bases and J by 0 bases, leaving 15 bases between them. The CDR3 loop reads CASSQDPRLPSSYNEQFF. For the CDR3, the DNA is TGTGCCAGCAGCCAAGATCCCAGACTCCCAAGCTCCTACAATGAGCAGTTCTTC.

CDR3 coding DNA: TGTGCCAGCAGCTTAACACGGACAGGGCATGGCTACACCTTC. Translating gives CASSLTRTGHGYTF. The gene calls are TRBV7-2 and TRBJ1-2; 8 bases map to TRBD1. CDR1 SGHTA and CDR2 FQGNSA come from the germline V gene. The CDR3 runs to 14 residues. With V trimmed by 2 bases and J by 6 bases, 5 bases remained unmatched. Supplemented by reference TRBV7-2 and TRBJ1-2, the full variable domain reads GAGVSQSPSNKVTEKGKDVELRCDPISGHTALYWYRQSLGQGLEFLIYFQGNSAPDKSGLPSDRFSAERTGGSVSTLTIQRTQQEDSAVYLCASSLTRTGHGYTFGSGTRLTVV.

The J gene is TRBJ1-2, the V gene TRBV6-4, with a tentative D call TRBD1 (6 bases). The germline CDR1 and CDR2 sequences are MRHNA and SNTAGT. This CDR3 is built from 14 residues. Between the trimmed V and J ends, which lost 0 bases and 8 bases, there was a span of 13 bases. This CDR3 reads CASSDSQGRRGYTF. CDR3 nucleotide sequence: TGTGCCAGCAGTGACTCACAGGGTCGGAGGGGCTACACCTTC.

The V gene is TRBV4-3, the J gene TRBJ2-3; D not resolved. The CDR3 consists of 15 residues. Germline V gives CDR1 LGHNA, CDR2 YSLEER. The V end lost 1 base, the J end lost 3 bases, and 11 bases lay between the germline ends. The CDR3 here is CASSQGVVGTDTQYF. The CDR3 bases are TGCGCCAGCAGCCAAGGGGTCGTCGGGACAGATACGCAGTATTTT.

This clone was recorded a few times. The rearrangement uses TRBV5-1 and TRBJ2-3, with 14 bases matching TRBD2. This CDR3 has 16 amino acids. Germline values: CDR1 SGHRS, CDR2 YFSETQ. With 4 bases clipped from V and 3 bases from J, the junction kept 4 bases outside the gene matches. This CDR3 is CASSQGLAGATDTQYF. CDR3 DNA sequence: TGCGCCAGCAGCCAGGGACTAGCGGGGGCAACAGATACGCAGTATTTT.